The TCR beta chain under discussion was sequenced for a study of blood T cells in healthy people across ages. The extraction recovered at least 6 micrograms of total RNA per sample. The CDR3 contains 15 residues. The J segment lost 2 bases and the V segment lost 7 bases, leaving 7 bases of the junction unmatched. The germline CDR1 and CDR2 sequences are MNHNY and SVGAGI (reference sequence). Next came a second PCR, run for about 7 to 11 cycles, which used a sample-barcoded 5' primer along with a J-beta primer mix. Each cDNA molecule, via a template-switch adaptor with 12 random nucleotides, was tagged. A single record per CDR3 protein comes from TCRdb applying MiXCR to the 5' RACE reads. In the table there are approximately 1.5 million distinct CDR3 sequences, roughly two fifths of which are singletons.

Sequencing input: blood. The TCR sequence derives from a woman in her late teens or twenties in good health. The rearrangement joins TRBV6-6 to TRBJ1-5; 8 positions agree with TRBD1. CDR3 nucleotide sequence: TGTGCCAGCAACTTTGTGGGACAGGGCAATCAGCCCCAGCATTTT. Translation gives CASNFVGQGNQPQHF.